These 25 T cell receptor beta chains were all obtained from the same sample, sequenced in a study of T cells in Graves' hyperthyroidism and ophthalmopathy. Regions amplified from RNA transcripts were the TCR beta CDR3 regions. The HTBI primer set served for first-round RT-PCR of the TCR CDR3. TCRdb called the multiplex PCR reads again in MiXCR, with one record for every CDR3 protein. Among around 800,000 distinct CDR3 sequences listed, about two fifths were seen once. The sequenced sample was blood. These receptors came from a young man with Graves' hyperthyroidism.

There are many counts of this clonotype. The DNA for the CDR3 is TGTGCCAGCAGCCTCGCAGGGGGAAGTCAGCCCCAGCATTTT. Encoded protein: CASSLAGGSQPQHF. V gene TRBV7-2 combines with J gene TRBJ1-5; 7 nucleotides align to TRBD1. The CDR3 is 14 amino acids. CDR1 SGHTA and CDR2 FQGNSA come from the germline V gene. The trim removed 5 bases at V and 6 bases at J, leaving 7 bases unmatched.

This clonotype was seen repeatedly, ten times or more. The chain couples TRBV2 to TRBJ1-1; D not certain. V lost 4 bases to trimming and J lost 1 base, with 7 bases between them. CDR3 length equals 13 residues. Germline V gene lookup returns CDR1 SNHLY and CDR2 FYNNEI. CDR3 DNA sequence: TGTGCCAGCAGTGCTCAAACGAACACTGAAGCTTTCTTT. Its protein is CASSAQTNTEAFF. The full variable domain, with the rest looked up from reference TRBV2 and TRBJ1-1, is EPEVTQTPSHQVTQMGQEVILRCVPISNHLYFYWYRQILGQKVEFLVSFYNNEISEKSEIFDDQFSVERPDGSNFTLKIRSTKLEDSAMYFCASSAQTNTEAFFGQGTRLTVV.

V gene TRBV20-1 combines with J gene TRBJ1-1; the D gene is possibly TRBD1 (6 bases). Germline-derived CDR1 and CDR2 are DFQATT and SNEGSKA (reference sequence). Trimming removed 6 bases from V and 4 bases from J, with 12 bases in between. CDR3 size: 12 residues. CDR3 in DNA: TGCAGTGCATCGGCCAGGGGCACTGAAGCTTTCTTT. Its protein product is CSASARGTEAFF.

This clonotype has a count of ten or more. J is TRBJ2-7 and V is TRBV2; TRBD1 might be the D (5 bases). The CDR3 consists of 12 residues. The V and J ends lost 2 bases and 7 bases respectively, with 9 bases between them. Germline V gene sequence: CDR1 SNHLY, CDR2 FYNNEI. CDR3 amino acids: CASSELHREQYF. The DNA for the CDR3 is TGTGCCAGCAGTGAACTGCACAGGGAGCAGTACTTC.

DNA for the CDR3: TGTGCCAGCAGCTTAACCGGACAGGGTGATGGGGCCAACGTCCTGACTTTC. Translation gives CASSLTGQGDGANVLTF. The rearrangement links TRBV7-2 to TRBJ2-6; TRBD1 aligns across 8 bases. Germline values: CDR1 SGHTA, CDR2 FQGNSA. The ends lost 2 bases at V and 3 bases at J; junction bases unmatched: 6. This CDR3 spans 17 amino acids.

This clonotype was recorded a few times. The chain uses TRBV7-9 and TRBJ1-1; 8 nucleotides align to TRBD1. Trimming removed 5 bases from V and 5 bases from J; junction bases left unmatched: 7. The CDR3 has 14 amino acids. Germline CDR1 reads SEHNR; CDR2 reads FQNEAQ (reference sequence). The CDR3 spells CASSPDRGATEAFF. CDR3 DNA: TGTGCCAGCAGCCCCGACAGGGGAGCAACTGAAGCTTTCTTT.

This clonotype came up a few times. The rearrangement uses TRBV12-5 and TRBJ2-7, with D possibly matching TRBD1 (5 bases). With 5 bases removed from V and 7 bases from J, the gap between germline ends came to 15 bases. The germline V gene has CDR1 LGHNT and CDR2 FRNRAP. This CDR3 has 13 residues. The DNA for the CDR3 is TGTGCTAGTGGTCAGGACACTGCGACGGAGCAGTACTTC. Encoded protein: CASGQDTATEQYF. Full variable domain (outside the CDR3, taken from reference TRBV12-5 and TRBJ2-7): DARVTQTPRHKVTEMGQEVTMRCQPILGHNTVFWYRQTMMQGLELLAYFRNRAPLDDSGMPKDRFSAEMPDATLATLKIQPSEPRDSAVYFCASGQDTATEQYFGPGTRLTVT.

The V and J genes are TRBV25-1 and TRBJ1-2; D unclear. Germline assignment: CDR1 MGHDK and CDR2 SYGVNS. The length of the CDR3 is 15 residues. Trimming removed 5 bases from V and 0 bases from J, with 13 bases in between. CDR3 sequence: CASSLVLSTNYGYTF. The CDR3 DNA is TGTGCCAGCAGTTTGGTACTCTCGACTAACTATGGCTACACCTTC.

This clonotype came up once. V gene TRBV7-2 combines with J gene TRBJ1-1, with D possibly matching TRBD1 (5 bases). The CDR3 spans 15 residues. The V end was cut by 4 bases, the J end by 1 base, with 13 bases between. Per the germline V gene, CDR1 is SGHTA and CDR2 is FQGNSA. The CDR3 DNA reads as TGTGCCAGCAGCTCCGAGGGACGAAGGAACACTGAAGCTTTCTTT. Translation gives CASSSEGRRNTEAFF.

The rearrangement joins TRBV9 to TRBJ1-1; no reliable D call. Germline V gives CDR1 SGDLS, CDR2 YYNGEE. The germline V and J ends were trimmed by 4 bases and 6 bases, with 16 bases remaining between them. This CDR3 has 14 residues. CDR3 in amino acids: CASSPIVGTPEAFF. DNA of the CDR3: TGTGCCAGCAGCCCGATAGTCGGCACGCCTGAAGCTTTCTTT.

This clonotype occurred many times. J is TRBJ2-5 and V is TRBV10-1; TRBD2 is a possible D gene (6 bases). This CDR3 has 12 residues. Between the trimmed V and J ends, which lost 8 bases and 5 bases, there was a span of 12 bases. The germline V gene has CDR1 WNHNN and CDR2 SYGVQD (reference sequence). The CDR3 region has the DNA TGCGCCAGCGGGGAGGATGGGGAGACCCAGTACTTC. Its translation is CASGEDGETQYF.

This clonotype appeared many times. This chain links TRBV7-9 with TRBJ1-5, with a possible D match to TRBD1 (5 bases). Trimming removed 2 bases from V and 2 bases from J, with 10 bases in between. This CDR3 region has 15 residues. The germline gives CDR1 SEHNR, CDR2 FQNEAQ (reference sequence). The chain's CDR3 is CASSLSGTGNQPQHF. In DNA form, the CDR3 reads TGTGCCAGCAGCTTATCAGGGACGGGCAATCAGCCCCAGCATTTT.

This clonotype was seen repeatedly, ten times or more. The V and J genes are TRBV7-2 and TRBJ2-7; D gene unclear. The CDR3 covers 14 residues. Germline V CDR1 and CDR2: SGHTA, FQGNSA. Trimming shortened V by 6 bases and J by 4 bases, and 16 bases separated the two germline ends. CDR3 sequence reads: CASRVTNGAYEQYF. CDR3 nucleotide sequence: TGTGCCAGCAGAGTCACTAACGGAGCGTACGAGCAGTACTTC.

This clonotype has a count of ten or more. The chain is built from TRBV10-3 and TRBJ2-5, with D possibly TRBD1 on 5 matching bases. Looked up from germline, CDR1 is ENHRY and CDR2 is SYGVKD. Trimming took off 4 bases at V and 5 bases at J, with 11 bases between the two ends. This CDR3 has 13 amino acids. CDR3 protein: CAISVGLPETQYF. CDR3 in DNA: TGTGCCATCAGTGTGGGGCTACCCGAGACCCAGTACTTC.

This clonotype was picked up a small number of times. The chain joins TRBV19 to TRBJ1-2; 7 bases align to TRBD1. V lost 1 base to trimming and J lost 7 bases; unmatched junction nucleotides: 3. CDR1 is LNHDA and CDR2 is SQIVND in the germline V gene (reference sequence). This CDR3 region has 13 residues. CDR3 in amino acids: CASSIAQGPGYTF. CDR3 DNA sequence: TGTGCCAGTAGTATAGCACAGGGGCCTGGCTACACCTTC. The whole variable domain, filled in from reference TRBV19 and TRBJ1-2, reads DGGITQSPKYLFRKEGQNVTLSCEQNLNHDAMYWYRQDPGQGLRLIYYSQIVNDFQKGDIAEGYSVSREKKESFPLTVTSAQKNPTAFYLCASSIAQGPGYTFGSGTRLTVV.

V and J are TRBV15 and TRBJ1-1; 10 bases fit TRBD1. Germline V gene lookup returns CDR1 LNHNV and CDR2 YYDKDF (reference sequence). V was clipped by 3 bases and J by 5 bases; unmatched bases: 9. CDR3 length: 16 amino acids. CDR3 amino acids: CATSRSHPGQGTEAFF. In nucleotides, the CDR3 is TGTGCCACCAGCAGGAGCCACCCGGGACAGGGGACTGAAGCTTTCTTT.

At least ten counts were recorded for this clonotype. CDR3 coding DNA: TGTGCCAGCAGCTTAGGTCAGACTCGGAACTATGGCTACACCTTC. Protein product: CASSLGQTRNYGYTF. The rearrangement links TRBV7-8 to TRBJ1-2; unclear D gene. The CDR3 has 15 residues. V dropped 1 base and J dropped 2 bases, with 11 bases sitting between them. CDR1 SGHVS and CDR2 FQNEAQ come from the germline V gene.

This clonotype was seen at least ten times. The chain links TRBV9 to TRBJ1-1, with D hard to call. This CDR3 is 14 amino acids long. Per the germline V gene, CDR1 is SGDLS and CDR2 is YYNGEE. V was clipped by 5 bases and J by 0 bases, with 11 bases between them. The CDR3: CASSQTGVNTEAFF. CDR3 bases: TGTGCCAGCAGTCAGACTGGTGTGAACACTGAAGCTTTCTTT.

There are a few counts of this clonotype. The V call is TRBV2, the J call TRBJ2-2; 7 bases are a match to TRBD1. V shed 5 bases, J shed 7 bases, and the junction held 7 bases outside the gene matches. This CDR3 comprises 14 residues. Per germline, CDR1 SNHLY and CDR2 FYNNEI. In DNA form, the CDR3 reads TGTGCCAGCAGTCCAACAGGGGTCAACGGGGAGCTGTTTTTT. Protein: CASSPTGVNGELFF. The full variable domain, rest sourced from reference TRBV2 and TRBJ2-2, is EPEVTQTPSHQVTQMGQEVILRCVPISNHLYFYWYRQILGQKVEFLVSFYNNEISEKSEIFDDQFSVERPDGSNFTLKIRSTKLEDSAMYFCASSPTGVNGELFFGEGSRLTVL.

There are many counts of this clonotype. Here the CDR3 reads CAISETGQNQPQHF. CDR3 DNA sequence: TGTGCCATCAGTGAGACGGGACAGAATCAGCCCCAGCATTTT. V is TRBV10-3 and J is TRBJ1-5; 7 bases match TRBD1. V dropped 2 bases and J dropped 4; count of bases not matched to a gene: 2. CDR1 and CDR2 (germline): ENHRY, SYGVKD. The CDR3 spans 14 residues.

The rearrangement uses TRBV7-3 and TRBJ2-7, with D uncertain. CDR3 length: 15 residues. Trimming stripped 4 bases from V and 3 bases from J, with 16 bases between. Germline CDR1 reads SGHTA; CDR2 reads FQGTGA. CDR3 residues: CASSSTAASHYEQYF. CDR3 coding DNA: TGTGCCAGCAGCTCCACCGCCGCGAGTCACTACGAGCAGTACTTC.

This clonotype was recorded at least ten times. This chain uses TRBV15 with TRBJ2-2; possibly TRBD2 for D (5 bases). This CDR3 is 13 amino acids long. Germline V gene sequence: CDR1 LNHNV, CDR2 YYDKDF (reference sequence). Trimming removed 3 bases at V and 7 bases at J, with 9 bases between. In DNA form, the CDR3 reads TGTGCCACCAGCAGCTCGGGGTTCGGGGAGCTGTTTTTT. This codes for CATSSSGFGELFF.

The chain links TRBV6-1 to TRBJ1-6; D unclear. Germline loops: CDR1 MNHNS, CDR2 SASEGT. Trimming removed 5 bases from V and 7 bases from J, with 9 bases in between. CDR3 size: 13 residues. The CDR3 here is CASSPRPNSPLHF. In DNA, the CDR3 is TGTGCCAGCAGTCCCCGGCCCAATTCACCCCTCCACTTT.

This clonotype occurred once. The chain uses TRBV25-1 and TRBJ1-4; D is undetermined. The CDR3 is 14 amino acids. The ends were cut back, 6 bases at V and 2 bases at J, with 10 bases in the middle. Germline V CDR1 and CDR2: MGHDK, SYGVNS. This chain's CDR3 is CASRGSGTNEKLFF. The CDR3 DNA reads TGTGCCAGCAGAGGGTCGGGGACTAATGAAAAACTGTTTTTT. Full variable domain (remainder filled in from reference TRBV25-1 and TRBJ1-4): EADIYQTPRYLVIGTGKKITLECSQTMGHDKMYWYQQDPGMELHLIHYSYGVNSTEKGDLSSESTVSRIRTEHFPLTLESARPSHTSQYLCASRGSGTNEKLFFGSGTQLSVL.

This clonotype was observed a single time. V is TRBV29-1 and J is TRBJ1-2; D is perhaps TRBD1 (5 bases). Trimming left V 1 base short and J 8 bases short, with 11 bases between. The CDR3 is 12 amino acids. CDR1 is SQVTM and CDR2 is ANQGSEA in the germline V gene. The CDR3 DNA reads TGCAGCGTTGAAGGAGGGGCGGTGGGCTACACCTTC. This sequence encodes CSVEGGAVGYTF.